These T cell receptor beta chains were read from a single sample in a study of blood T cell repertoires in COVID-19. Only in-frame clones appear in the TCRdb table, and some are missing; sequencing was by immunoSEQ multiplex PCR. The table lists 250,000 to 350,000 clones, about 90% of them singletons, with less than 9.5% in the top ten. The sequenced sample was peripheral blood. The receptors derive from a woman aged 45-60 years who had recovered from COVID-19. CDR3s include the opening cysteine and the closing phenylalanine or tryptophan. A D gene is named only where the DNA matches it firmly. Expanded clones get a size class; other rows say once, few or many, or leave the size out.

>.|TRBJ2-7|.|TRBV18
CASSPTDSYEQYF
TGTGCCAGCTCACCGACAGACTCCTACGAGCAGTACTTC
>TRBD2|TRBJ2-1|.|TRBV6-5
CASNSQAGVMDEQFF
TGTGCCAGCAACTCCCAAGCGGGAGTTATGGATGAGCAGTTCTTC
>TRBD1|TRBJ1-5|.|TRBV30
CAWSLGQHNQPQHF
TGTGCCTGGAGTCTGGGACAGCACAATCAGCCCCAGCATTTT
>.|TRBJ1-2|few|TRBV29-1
CSVDLGGGGYGYTF
TGCAGCGTTGACCTTGGGGGGGGCGGCTATGGCTACACCTTC
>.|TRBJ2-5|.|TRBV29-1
CSVHPGEETQYF
TGCAGCGTTCACCCGGGAGAGGAGACCCAGTACTTC
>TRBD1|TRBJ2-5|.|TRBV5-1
CASSSGTGGQETQYF
TGCGCCAGCAGCAGCGGGACAGGGGGACAAGAGACCCAGTACTTC
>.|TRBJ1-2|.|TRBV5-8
CASSWGTGYTF
TGTGCCAGCAGCTGGGGGACAGGCTACACCTTC
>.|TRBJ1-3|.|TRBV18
CASSLGSAGNTIYF
TGTGCCAGCTCCTTGGGGAGCGCTGGAAACACCATATATTTT
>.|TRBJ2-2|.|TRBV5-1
CASSLGSSGGELFF
TGCGCCAGCAGCTTGGGAAGCTCGGGCGGGGAGCTGTTTTTT
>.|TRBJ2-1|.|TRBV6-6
CASSYSFAGQDNEQFF
TGTGCCAGCAGTTACTCTTTTGCGGGGCAAGACAATGAGCAGTTCTTC
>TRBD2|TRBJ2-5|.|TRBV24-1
CATSDPTSGGRETQYF
TGTGCCACCAGTGATCCTACTAGCGGGGGACGAGAGACCCAGTACTTC
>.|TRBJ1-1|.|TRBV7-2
CASSLVGLRNTEAFF
TGTGCCAGCAGCTTAGTCGGACTCAGGAACACTGAAGCTTTCTTT
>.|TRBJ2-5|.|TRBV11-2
CASSFVAGETQYF
TGTGCCAGCAGCTTCGTGGCCGGGGAGACCCAGTACTTC
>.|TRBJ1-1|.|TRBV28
CASSSLPMDRNTEAFF
TGTGCCAGCAGTTCCCTTCCCATGGACAGGAACACTGAAGCTTTCTTT
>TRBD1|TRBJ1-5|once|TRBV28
CASSPSSGTGLQPQHF
TGTGCCAGCAGTCCGTCTTCCGGGACAGGTTTACAGCCCCAGCATTTT
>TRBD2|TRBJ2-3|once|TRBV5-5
CASSLGLAFESDTQYF
TGTGCCAGCAGCTTGGGACTAGCGTTCGAATCAGATACGCAGTATTTT